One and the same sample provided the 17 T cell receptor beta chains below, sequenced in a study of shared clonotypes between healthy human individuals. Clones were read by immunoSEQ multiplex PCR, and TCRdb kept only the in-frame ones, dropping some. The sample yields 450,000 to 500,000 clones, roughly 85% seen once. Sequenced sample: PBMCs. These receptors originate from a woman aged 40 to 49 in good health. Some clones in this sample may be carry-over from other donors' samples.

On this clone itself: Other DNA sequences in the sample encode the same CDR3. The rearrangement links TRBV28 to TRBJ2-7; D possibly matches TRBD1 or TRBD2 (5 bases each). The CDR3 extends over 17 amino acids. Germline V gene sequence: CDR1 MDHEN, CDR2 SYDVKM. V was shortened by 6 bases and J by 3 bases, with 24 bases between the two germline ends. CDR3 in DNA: TGTGCCAGCAGCGTTTATCCCCCGGGACGAGGATTCTACGAGCAGTACTTC. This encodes CASSVYPPGRGFYEQYF. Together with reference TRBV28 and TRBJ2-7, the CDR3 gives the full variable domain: DVKVTQSSRYLVKRTGEKVFLECVQDMDHENMFWYRQDPGLGLRLIYFSYDVKMKEKGDIPEGYSVSREKKERFSLILESASTNQTSMYLCASSVYPPGRGFYEQYFGPGTRLTVT.

Here the CDR3 DNA reads TGTGCCAGCAGTGAGTATAGGCTCACAGATACGCAGTATTTT. Translation: CASSEYRLTDTQYF. The chain recombines TRBV2 with TRBJ2-3; D is unclear. Trimming cost V 3 bases and J 2 bases, with 9 bases left between them. The V gene's germline CDR1 is SNHLY and CDR2 FYNNEI. The CDR3 runs 14 residues. The full variable domain, with the rest looked up from reference TRBV2 and TRBJ2-3, is EPEVTQTPSHQVTQMGQEVILRCVPISNHLYFYWYRQILGQKVEFLVSFYNNEISEKSEIFDDQFSVERPDGSNFTLKIRSTKLEDSAMYFCASSEYRLTDTQYFGPGTRLTVL.

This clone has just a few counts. This chain's CDR3 is CAGGEPNQPQHF. The CDR3 DNA is TGTGCCGGTGGGGAACCAAATCAGCCCCAGCATTTT. This rearrangement joins TRBV30 to TRBJ1-5; no definite D call. There are 12 residues in the CDR3. With 8 bases removed from V and 4 bases from J, the gap between germline ends came to 12 bases. Germline values: CDR1 GTSNPN, CDR2 SVGIG (reference sequence).

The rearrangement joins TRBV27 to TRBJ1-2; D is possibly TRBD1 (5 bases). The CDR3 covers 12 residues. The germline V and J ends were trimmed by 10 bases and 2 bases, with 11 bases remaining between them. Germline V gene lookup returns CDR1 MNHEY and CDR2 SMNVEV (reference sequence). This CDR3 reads CATRVRNYGYTF. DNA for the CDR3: TGTGCCACCAGGGTTAGGAACTATGGCTACACCTTC.

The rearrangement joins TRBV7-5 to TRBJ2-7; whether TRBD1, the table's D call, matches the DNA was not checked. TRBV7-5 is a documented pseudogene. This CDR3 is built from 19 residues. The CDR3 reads CASSLAVRTGGLGSYEQYF. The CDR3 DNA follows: TGTGCCAGCAGCTTAGCGGTGAGAACAGGGGGACTGGGGTCCTACGAGCAGTACTTC.

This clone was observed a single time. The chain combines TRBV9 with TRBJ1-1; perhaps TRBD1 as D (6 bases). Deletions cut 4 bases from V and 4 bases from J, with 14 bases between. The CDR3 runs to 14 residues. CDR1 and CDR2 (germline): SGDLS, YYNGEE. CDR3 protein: CASSNRAESTEAFF. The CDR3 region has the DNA TGTGCCAGCAGCAACAGGGCCGAAAGCACTGAAGCTTTCTTT. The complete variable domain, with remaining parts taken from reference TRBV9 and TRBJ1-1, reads DSGVTQTPKHLITATGQRVTLRCSPRSGDLSVYWYQQSLDQGLQFLIQYYNGEERAKGNILERFSAQQFPDLHSELNLSSLELGDSALYFCASSNRAESTEAFFGQGTRLTVV.

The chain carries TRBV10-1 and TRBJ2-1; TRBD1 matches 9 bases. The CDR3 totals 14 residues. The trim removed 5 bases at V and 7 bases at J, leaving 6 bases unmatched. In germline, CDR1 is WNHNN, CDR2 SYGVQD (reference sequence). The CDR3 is CASSLSGTGNEQFF. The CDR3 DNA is TGCGCCAGCAGTCTCTCCGGGACAGGGAATGAGCAGTTCTTC.

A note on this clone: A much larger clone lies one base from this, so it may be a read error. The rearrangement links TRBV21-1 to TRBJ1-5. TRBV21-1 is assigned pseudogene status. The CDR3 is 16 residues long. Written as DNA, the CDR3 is TGTGCCAACAGCTCTCCGGGACCTAATAGCAATCAGCCCCAGCATTTT. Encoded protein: CANSSPGPNSNQPQHF.

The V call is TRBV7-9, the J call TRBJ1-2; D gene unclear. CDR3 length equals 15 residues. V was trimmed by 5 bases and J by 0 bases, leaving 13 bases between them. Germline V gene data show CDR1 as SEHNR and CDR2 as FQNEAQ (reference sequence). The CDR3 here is CASSQRPNANYGYTF. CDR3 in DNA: TGTGCCAGCAGCCAGAGGCCGAATGCTAACTATGGCTACACCTTC.

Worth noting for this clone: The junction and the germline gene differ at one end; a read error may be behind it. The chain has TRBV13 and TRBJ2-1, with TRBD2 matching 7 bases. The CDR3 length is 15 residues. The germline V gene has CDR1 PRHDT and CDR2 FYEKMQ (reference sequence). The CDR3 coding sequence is TGTGCCAGCAGTTTAGGGGACTACATGTACAATGAGCAGTTCTTC. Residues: CASSLGDYMYNEQFF.

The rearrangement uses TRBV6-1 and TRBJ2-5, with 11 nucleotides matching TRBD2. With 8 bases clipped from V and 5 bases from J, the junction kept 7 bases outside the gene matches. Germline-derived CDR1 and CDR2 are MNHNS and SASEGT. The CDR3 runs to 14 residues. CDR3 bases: TGTGCCAGCCGTCTAGCGGGAGGAGTGGAGACCCAGTACTTC. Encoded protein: CASRLAGGVETQYF.

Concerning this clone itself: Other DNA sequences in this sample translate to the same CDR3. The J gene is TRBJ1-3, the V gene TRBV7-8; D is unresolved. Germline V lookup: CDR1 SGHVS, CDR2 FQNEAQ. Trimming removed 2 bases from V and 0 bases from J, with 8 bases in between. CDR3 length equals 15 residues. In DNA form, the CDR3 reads TGTGCCAGCAGCTTAATCAGGAGCTCTGGAAACACCATATATTTT. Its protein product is CASSLIRSSGNTIYF.

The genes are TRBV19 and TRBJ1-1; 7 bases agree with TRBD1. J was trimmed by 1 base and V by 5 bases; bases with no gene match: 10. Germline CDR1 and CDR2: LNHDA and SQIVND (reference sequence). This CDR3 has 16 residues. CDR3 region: CASSPRWTGPNTEAFF. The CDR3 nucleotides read TGTGCCAGTAGTCCCCGCTGGACAGGACCGAACACTGAAGCTTTCTTT.

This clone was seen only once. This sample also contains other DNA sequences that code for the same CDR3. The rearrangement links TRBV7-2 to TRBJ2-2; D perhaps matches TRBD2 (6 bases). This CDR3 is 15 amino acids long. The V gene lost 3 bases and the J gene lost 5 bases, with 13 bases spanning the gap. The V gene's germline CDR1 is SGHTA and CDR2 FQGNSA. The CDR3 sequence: CASSFGGERTGELFF. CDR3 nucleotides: TGTGCCAGCAGCTTCGGGGGTGAGAGAACCGGGGAGCTGTTTTTT.

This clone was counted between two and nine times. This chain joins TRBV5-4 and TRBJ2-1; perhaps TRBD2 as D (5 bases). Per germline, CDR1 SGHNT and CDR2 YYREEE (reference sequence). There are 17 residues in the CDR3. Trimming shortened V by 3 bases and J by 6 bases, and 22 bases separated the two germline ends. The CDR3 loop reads CASSYLLFGLSGNEQFF. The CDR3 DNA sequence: TGTGCCAGCAGCTACCTCCTTTTCGGACTCTCCGGCAATGAGCAGTTCTTC.

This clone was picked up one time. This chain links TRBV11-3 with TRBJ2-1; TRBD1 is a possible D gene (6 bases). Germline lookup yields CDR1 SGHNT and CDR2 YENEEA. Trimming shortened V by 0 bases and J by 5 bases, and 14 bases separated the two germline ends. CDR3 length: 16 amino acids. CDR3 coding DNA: TGTGCCAGCAGCTTAGACTTCGCCAGGGGACACAATGAGCAGTTCTTC. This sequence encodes CASSLDFARGHNEQFF. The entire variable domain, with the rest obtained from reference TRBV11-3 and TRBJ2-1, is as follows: EAGVVQSPRYKIIEKKQPVAFWCNPISGHNTLYWYLQNLGQGPELLIRYENEEAVDDSQLPKDRFSAERLKGVDSTLKIQPAELGDSAVYLCASSLDFARGHNEQFFGPGTRLTVL.

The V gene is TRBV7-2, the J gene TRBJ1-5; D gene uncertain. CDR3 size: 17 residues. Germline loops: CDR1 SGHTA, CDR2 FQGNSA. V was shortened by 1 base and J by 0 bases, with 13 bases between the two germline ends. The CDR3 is CASSLGTFGDSNQPQHF. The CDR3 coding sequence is TGTGCCAGCAGCTTAGGGACCTTCGGTGATAGCAATCAGCCCCAGCATTTT.